The 10 T cell receptor beta chains in this list originate from one sample, sequenced in a study of shared clonotypes between healthy human individuals. Measured with immunoSEQ multiplex PCR; TCRdb has only the in-frame clones, and not every one. The table records millions of clones, 85% to 95% of them present only once. Input material: naive CD4+ T cells sorted from blood. Subset denoted: CD45RA+ positively selected. Source of these receptors: a man aged 18 to 35 in good health.

This clone was seen just once. J is TRBJ2-7 and V is TRBV6-5; a possible D gene is TRBD1 (6 bases). Trimming took off 6 bases at V and 6 bases at J, with 21 bases between the two ends. Germline lookup yields CDR1 MNHEY and CDR2 SVGAGI. This CDR3 is built from 15 residues. The CDR3 protein is CASSPLWQGLTEQYF. CDR3 DNA sequence: TGTGCCAGCAGCCCCCTGTGGCAGGGGTTGACCGAGCAGTACTTC.

The chain combines TRBV9 with TRBJ1-1, with D tentatively TRBD1 (6 bases). Trimming stripped 1 base from V and 1 base from J, with 8 bases between. Germline loops: CDR1 SGDLS, CDR2 YYNGEE. The length of the CDR3 is 14 residues. CDR3 coding DNA: TGTGCCAGCAGCGTATCGGGGGCGAACACTGAAGCTTTCTTT. It codes for CASSVSGANTEAFF.

Concerning this clone: Different DNA sequences within this sample yield the same CDR3. The J gene is TRBJ2-5, the V gene TRBV5-1; D is unresolved. The closer fit of TRBJ2-7 to the DNA end suggests the J call may be wrong. The CDR3 is made up of 12 amino acids. Germline CDR1 and CDR2: SGHRS and YFSETQ. The CDR3 nucleotides are TGCGCCAGCAGCTTGGGTGCCTACGAGCAGTACTTC. Translation: CASSLGAYEQYF.

The genes are TRBV7-8 and TRBJ2-5; D assignment may be TRBD1 or TRBD2 (5 bases each). Looked up from germline, CDR1 is SGHVS and CDR2 is FQNEAQ. The length of the CDR3 is 17 residues. Trimming cost V 0 bases and J 5 bases, with 19 bases left between them. CDR3 protein: CASSLATGRLGTETQYF. Written as DNA, the CDR3 is TGTGCCAGCAGCTTAGCAACGGGACGACTTGGGACGGAGACCCAGTACTTC.

The chain carries TRBV19 and TRBJ2-6, with D unclear. Trimming took off 4 bases at V and 0 bases at J, with 10 bases between the two ends. In germline, CDR1 is LNHDA, CDR2 SQIVND (reference sequence). This CDR3 is 16 amino acids long. CDR3 sequence: CASSTVSGSGANVLTF. DNA for the CDR3: TGTGCCAGTAGTACTGTCTCAGGCTCTGGGGCCAACGTCCTGACTTTC.

The chain links TRBV6-1 to TRBJ2-4; possibly TRBD1 for D (6 bases). Germline V gene sequence: CDR1 MNHNS, CDR2 SASEGT. Trimming left V 3 bases short and J 3 bases short, with 18 bases between. This CDR3 contains 17 residues. The CDR3 spells CASSDQGIGGGKNIQYF. CDR3 in DNA: TGTGCCAGCAGTGACCAGGGAATTGGGGGCGGCAAAAACATTCAGTACTTC.

The rearrangement joins TRBV19 to TRBJ2-7; 8 bases agree with TRBD1. CDR1 is LNHDA, CDR2 SQIVND, per germline (reference sequence). This CDR3 comprises 13 residues. V trimming: 11 bases; J trimming: 3 bases; junction bases outside the gene matches: 9. The CDR3 here is CAASTGAGYEQYF. The CDR3 nucleotides read TGTGCCGCGTCGACAGGGGCGGGCTACGAGCAGTACTTC.

The V and J genes are TRBV14 and TRBJ2-5; D uncertain. V was cut by 2 bases and J by 3 bases, with 22 bases left in between. The CDR3 length is 18 residues. Germline V gene data show CDR1 as SGHDN and CDR2 as FVKESK. CDR3 sequence (DNA): TGTGCCAGCAGCCAAAGGCCCCAAAGGTGGCAGATCGAAGAGACCCAGTACTTC. Protein: CASSQRPQRWQIEETQYF.

V gene TRBV6-5 combines with J gene TRBJ1-2; no clear D. The CDR3 extends over 15 amino acids. V was trimmed by 6 bases and J by 2 bases, leaving 16 bases between them. CDR1 MNHEY and CDR2 SVGAGI come from the germline V gene. CDR3 sequence reads: CASRASQVVNYGYTF. The CDR3 region has the DNA TGTGCCAGCAGGGCATCCCAGGTGGTCAACTATGGCTACACCTTC.

Comment on this clone: The same CDR3 can be traced to other DNA sequences in this sample. V is TRBV7-9 and J is TRBJ2-2; D is ambiguous. Looked up from germline, CDR1 is SEHNR and CDR2 is FQNEAQ (reference sequence). This CDR3 region has 12 residues. V lost 2 bases and J 7 bases, leaving 5 bases between the germline ends. The CDR3 DNA reads as TGTGCCAGCAGCTTAAGTGGCGGGGAGCTGTTTTTT. This gives the protein CASSLSGGELFF.